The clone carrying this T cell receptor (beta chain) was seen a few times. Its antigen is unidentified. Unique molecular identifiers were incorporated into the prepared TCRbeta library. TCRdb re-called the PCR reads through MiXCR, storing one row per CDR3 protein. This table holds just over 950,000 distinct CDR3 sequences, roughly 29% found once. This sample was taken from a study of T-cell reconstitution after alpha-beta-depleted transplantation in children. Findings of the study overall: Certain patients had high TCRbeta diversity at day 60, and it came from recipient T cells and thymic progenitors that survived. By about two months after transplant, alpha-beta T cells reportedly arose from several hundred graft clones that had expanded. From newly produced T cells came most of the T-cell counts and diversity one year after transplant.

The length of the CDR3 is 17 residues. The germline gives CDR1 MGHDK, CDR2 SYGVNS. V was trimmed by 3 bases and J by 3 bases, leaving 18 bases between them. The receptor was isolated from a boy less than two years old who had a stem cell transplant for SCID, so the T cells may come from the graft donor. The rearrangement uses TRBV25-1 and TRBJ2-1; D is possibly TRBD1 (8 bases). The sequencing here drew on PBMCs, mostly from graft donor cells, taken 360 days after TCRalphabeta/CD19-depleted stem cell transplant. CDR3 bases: TGTGCCAGCAGTGATATGCGGGGGACAGGCCACTACAATGAGCAGTTCTTC. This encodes CASSDMRGTGHYNEQFF.